A selection of T cell receptor beta chains follows, all from one sample in a study of OX40 agonist ivuxolimab in advanced cancers. Libraries were prepared by immunoSEQ multiplex PCR; TCRdb keeps only in-frame clonotypes and omits some of them. The sample yields 150,000 to 190,000 clones, around 94% seen once. The input for sequencing was CD4+ or CD8+ T cells sorted from blood, taken in a trial of the OX40 agonist ivuxolimab. The receptor set was obtained from an adult with an advanced solid tumor such as melanoma, head and neck, liver or kidney cancer. Each CDR3 is given with its conserved first and last residue. Each record gives: clone size, D gene, V gene, J gene, CDR3 DNA, CDR3 protein. The D gene is left open where the match is weak. Not all rows give a size; the values are once, few, many and, for expanded clones, a class.

.	.	TRBV5-4	TRBJ2-7	TGTGCCAGCAGCTCCAGGGGGGGGGACTACGAGCAGTACTTC	CASSSRGGDYEQYF
.	.	TRBV10-3	TRBJ1-5	TGTGCCATCAGTGAAGTCGCAGACCAGCCCCAGCATTTT	CAISEVADQPQHF
.	.	TRBV19	TRBJ1-6	TGTGCCAGTAGTATTGGTGGCAGAACATATAATTCACCCCTCCACTTT	CASSIGGRTYNSPLHF
.	TRBD1	TRBV9	TRBJ1-4	TGTGCCAGCAGCTTCCCGGCAGGGGGAGGGGAAAAACTGTTTTTT	CASSFPAGGGEKLFF
.	.	TRBV6-4	TRBJ1-5	TGTGCCAGCAGTGGAGACACCAATCAGCCCCAGCATTTT	CASSGDTNQPQHF
.	.	TRBV5-1	TRBJ1-2	TGCGCCAGCAGCATGGACAGCGGGAATGGCTACACCTTC	CASSMDSGNGYTF
.	.	TRBV5-1	TRBJ1-3	TGCGCCAGCAGCTTGGCCCCCCCCTCCCTCGCTGGAAACACCATATATTTT	CASSLAPPSLAGNTIYF
.	.	TRBV18	TRBJ1-6	TGTGCCAGCGACGCGACAGTCTCTGGGGGTAATTCACCCCTCCACTTT	CASDATVSGGNSPLHF
.	.	TRBV9	TRBJ2-7	TGTGCCAGCAGTCGGGGAGGGACAGCCGGCCAGGGGTCCTACGAGCAGTACTTC	CASSRGGTAGQGSYEQYF
once	.	TRBV6-1	TRBJ2-7	TGTGCCAGCAGTGTACAGACGGGGAGCTCCTACGAGCAGTACTTC	CASSVQTGSSYEQYF
.	TRBD1	TRBV7-9	TRBJ2-6	TGTGCCAGCAGCGGGACAGCCAGCTCTGGGGCCAACGTCCTGACTTTC	CASSGTASSGANVLTF
.	TRBD2	TRBV18	TRBJ2-7	TGTGCCAGCTCCCCTAGCGGGGGGTACGACGAGCAGTACTTC	CASSPSGGYDEQYF
.	.	TRBV7-8	TRBJ1-1	TGTGCCAGCAGCTTAGCCGTGACAGAGAACACTGAAGCTTTCTTT	CASSLAVTENTEAFF
.	.	TRBV2	TRBJ1-1	TGTGCCAGCAGTGACAGGGTCCCCACTGAAGCTTTCTTT	CASSDRVPTEAFF
few	.	TRBV7-8	TRBJ1-2	TGTGCCAGCAGCTCCCAACTTCAGGCGGGCTACACCTTC	CASSSQLQAGYTF
.	TRBD1	TRBV19	TRBJ1-2	TGTGCCAGTAGCACCGGCCGGGACAGGGCCAGAGGCTACACCTTC	CASSTGRDRARGYTF
.	.	TRBV18	TRBJ2-3	TGTGCCAGCTCACCAGCGCAGGGGACAGATACGCAGTATTTT	CASSPAQGTDTQYF
.	.	TRBV29-1	TRBJ2-7	TGCAGCGTTGAAGAGGGTGTAGCAAGGCACCTCGAGCAGTACTTC	CSVEEGVARHLEQYF
.	.	TRBV18	TRBJ2-2	TGTGCCAGCTCACCACCGGTAGTGGGCACCGGGGAGCTGTTTTTT	CASSPPVVGTGELFF
.	TRBD2	TRBV29-1	TRBJ2-3	TGCAGCGTTCTAGCGGGAGTGGCAGATACGCAGTATTTT	CSVLAGVADTQYF
.	.	TRBV6-1	TRBJ1-1	TGTGCCAGCAGTGAAGCTTCAGGACCCGGAGGAACTGAAGCTTTCTTT	CASSEASGPGGTEAFF
.	.	TRBV10-3	TRBJ1-3	TGTGCCATCAGTGAGTCTGGGAAGAGGGGCGAAATCGGAAACACCATATATTTT	CAISESGKRGEIGNTIYF
.	.	TRBV4-3	TRBJ1-2	TGCGCCAGCAGCCAAGTACAAGGGATGGGGTATGGCTACACCTTC	CASSQVQGMGYGYTF
.	TRBD2	TRBV7-3	TRBJ2-3	TGTGCCAGCAGCTTGGGACTAGCGGACACAGATACGCAGTATTTT	CASSLGLADTDTQYF
.	.	TRBV19	TRBJ1-2	TGTGCCAGTAGTATCCCCACCGTCGGGGCAGATGGCTACACCTTC	CASSIPTVGADGYTF
.	.	TRBV4-1	TRBJ2-1	TGCGCCAGCAGCCAAGAAGGCAACTACAATGAGCAGTTCTTC	CASSQEGNYNEQFF
.	TRBD1	TRBV5-6	TRBJ2-3	TGTGCCAGCAACCAACAGGGGAACACAGATACGCAGTATTTT	CASNQQGNTDTQYF
.	.	TRBV29-1	TRBJ1-2	TGCAGCGCGGACGGATATAACTATGGCTACACCTTC	CSADGYNYGYTF
.	.	TRBV7-9	TRBJ2-3	TGTGCCAGCAGCTTGACCGACGCACAGAACACGACGAGGGGAGATACGCAGTATTTT	CASSLTDAQNTTRGDTQYF
.	TRBD1	TRBV15	TRBJ2-7	TGTGCCACCAGCAGAGATCGTGACAGGGGGCGTGAGCAGTACTTC	CATSRDRDRGREQYF